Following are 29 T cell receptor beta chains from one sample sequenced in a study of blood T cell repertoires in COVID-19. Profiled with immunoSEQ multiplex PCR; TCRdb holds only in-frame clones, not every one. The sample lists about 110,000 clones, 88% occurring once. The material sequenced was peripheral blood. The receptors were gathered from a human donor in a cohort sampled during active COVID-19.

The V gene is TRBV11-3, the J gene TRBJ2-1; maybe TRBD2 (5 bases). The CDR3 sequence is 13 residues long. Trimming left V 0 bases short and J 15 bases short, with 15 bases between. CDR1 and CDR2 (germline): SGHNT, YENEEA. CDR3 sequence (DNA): TGTGCCAGCAGCTTAGATGCGGGCAAGGCTCTGTTCTTC. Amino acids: CASSLDAGKALFF.

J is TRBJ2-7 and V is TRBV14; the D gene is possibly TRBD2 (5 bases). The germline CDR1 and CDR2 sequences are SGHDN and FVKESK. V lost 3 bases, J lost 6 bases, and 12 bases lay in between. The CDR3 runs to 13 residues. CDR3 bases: TGTGCCAGCAGCCAGGTCGAGGGCGGCGAGCAGTACTTC. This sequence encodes CASSQVEGGEQYF.

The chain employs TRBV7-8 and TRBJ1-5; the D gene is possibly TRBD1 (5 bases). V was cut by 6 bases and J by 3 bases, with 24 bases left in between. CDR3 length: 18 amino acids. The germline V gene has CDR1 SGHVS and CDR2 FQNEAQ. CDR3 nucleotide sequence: TGTGCCAGCAGTTTTGGGAGGTTCTGGGTGACAGACAATCAGCCCCAGCATTTT. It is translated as CASSFGRFWVTDNQPQHF.

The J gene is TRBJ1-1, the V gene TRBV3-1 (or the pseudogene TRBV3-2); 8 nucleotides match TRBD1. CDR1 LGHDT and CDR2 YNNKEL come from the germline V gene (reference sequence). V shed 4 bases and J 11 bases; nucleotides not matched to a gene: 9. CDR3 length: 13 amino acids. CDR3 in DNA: TGTGCCAGCAGCCCGACAGGGGAAGAAAGGGCTTTCTTT. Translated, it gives CASSPTGEERAFF.

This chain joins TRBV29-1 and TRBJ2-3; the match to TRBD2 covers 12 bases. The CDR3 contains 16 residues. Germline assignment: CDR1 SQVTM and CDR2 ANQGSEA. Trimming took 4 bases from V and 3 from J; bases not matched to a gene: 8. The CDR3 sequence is CSVVPGLAGPTDTQYF. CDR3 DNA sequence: TGCAGCGTTGTCCCCGGACTAGCGGGACCAACAGATACGCAGTATTTT.

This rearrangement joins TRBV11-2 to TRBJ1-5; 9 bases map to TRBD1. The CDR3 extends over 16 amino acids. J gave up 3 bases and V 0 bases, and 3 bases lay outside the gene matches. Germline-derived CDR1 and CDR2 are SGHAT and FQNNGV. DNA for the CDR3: TGTGCCAGCAGCTTAGAGGGACAGGGACCCAATCAGCCCCAGCATTTT. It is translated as CASSLEGQGPNQPQHF.

CDR3 bases: TGTGCCAGTAGTATACGCGGGGAGAGCTCCTACAATGAGCAGTTCTTC. Translated: CASSIRGESSYNEQFF. The chain carries TRBV19 and TRBJ2-1; D perhaps matches TRBD2 (6 bases). The CDR3 contains 16 residues. In germline, CDR1 is LNHDA, CDR2 SQIVND (reference sequence). Trimming removed 2 bases at V and 0 bases at J, with 11 bases between.

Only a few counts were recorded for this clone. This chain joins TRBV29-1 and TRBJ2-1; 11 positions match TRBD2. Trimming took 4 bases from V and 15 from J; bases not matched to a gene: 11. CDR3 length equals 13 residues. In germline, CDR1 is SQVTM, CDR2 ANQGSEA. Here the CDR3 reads CSVAIAGGRGTFF. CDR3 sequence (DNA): TGCAGCGTTGCTATAGCGGGGGGGCGAGGTACGTTCTTC.

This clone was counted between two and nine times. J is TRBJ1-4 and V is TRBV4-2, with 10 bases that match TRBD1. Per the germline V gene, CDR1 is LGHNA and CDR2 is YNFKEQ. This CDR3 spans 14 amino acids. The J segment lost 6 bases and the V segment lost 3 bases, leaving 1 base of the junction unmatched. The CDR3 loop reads CASSQGQGYEKLFF. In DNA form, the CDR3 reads TGTGCCAGCAGCCAGGGACAGGGGTATGAAAAACTGTTTTTT.

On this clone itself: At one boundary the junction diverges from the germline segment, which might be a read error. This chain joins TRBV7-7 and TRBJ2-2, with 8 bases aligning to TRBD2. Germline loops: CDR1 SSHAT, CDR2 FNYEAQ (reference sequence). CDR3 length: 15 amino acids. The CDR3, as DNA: TGTGCTAGCAGCCCAGGACTAGCAGGAACCGGGGAGCTGTTTTTT. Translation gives CASSPGLAGTGELFF.

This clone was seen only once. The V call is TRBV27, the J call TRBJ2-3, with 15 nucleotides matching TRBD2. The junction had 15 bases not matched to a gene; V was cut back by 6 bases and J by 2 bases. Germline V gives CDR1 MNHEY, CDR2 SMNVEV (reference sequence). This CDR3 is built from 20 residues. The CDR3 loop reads CASSRQGEGTSGGFTDTQYF. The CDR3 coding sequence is TGTGCCAGCAGCCGACAGGGCGAAGGGACTAGCGGGGGGTTCACAGATACGCAGTATTTT.

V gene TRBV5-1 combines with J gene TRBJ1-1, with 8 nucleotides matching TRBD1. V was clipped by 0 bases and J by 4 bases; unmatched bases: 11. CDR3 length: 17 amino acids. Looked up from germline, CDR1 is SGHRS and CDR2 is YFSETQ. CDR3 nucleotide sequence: TGCGCCAGCAGCTTGGAACCACAGGGGGGGTTGAGCACTGAAGCTTTCTTT. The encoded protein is CASSLEPQGGLSTEAFF.

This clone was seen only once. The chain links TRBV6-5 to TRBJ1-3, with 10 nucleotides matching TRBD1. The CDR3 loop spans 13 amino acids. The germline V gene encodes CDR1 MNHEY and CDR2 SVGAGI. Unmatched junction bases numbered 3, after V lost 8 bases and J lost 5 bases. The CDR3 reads CASGTGVRNTIYF. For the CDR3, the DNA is TGTGCCAGCGGGACAGGGGTTAGAAACACCATATATTTT.

CDR3 bases: TGCGCCAGCAGTAGGGGGGGTGATGAAAAACTGTTTTTT. It yields the protein CASSRGGDEKLFF. The chain combines TRBV5-1 with TRBJ1-4; D may be TRBD1 (6 bases). Germline V gene sequence: CDR1 SGHRS, CDR2 YFSETQ. The CDR3 extends over 13 amino acids. Trimming shortened V by 5 bases and J by 6 bases, and 11 bases separated the two germline ends.

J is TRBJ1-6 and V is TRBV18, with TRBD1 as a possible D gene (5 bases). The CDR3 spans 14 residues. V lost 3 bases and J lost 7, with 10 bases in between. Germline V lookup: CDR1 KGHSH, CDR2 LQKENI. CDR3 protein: CASSPGQGNSPLHF. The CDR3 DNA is TGTGCCAGCTCACCGGGGCAGGGAAATTCACCCCTCCACTTT.

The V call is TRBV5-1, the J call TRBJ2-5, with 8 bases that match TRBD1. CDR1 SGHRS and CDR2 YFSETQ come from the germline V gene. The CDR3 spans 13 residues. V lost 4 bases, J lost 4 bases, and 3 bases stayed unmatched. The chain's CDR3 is CASSHTGGETQYF. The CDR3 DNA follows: TGCGCCAGCAGCCACACAGGGGGAGAGACCCAGTACTTC.

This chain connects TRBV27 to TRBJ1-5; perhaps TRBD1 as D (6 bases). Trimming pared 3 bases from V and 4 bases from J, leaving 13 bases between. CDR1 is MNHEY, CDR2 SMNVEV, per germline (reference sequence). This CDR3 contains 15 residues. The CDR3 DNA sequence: TGTGCCAGCAGTTTCTCGTCCGGACAGAATCAGCCCCAGCATTTT. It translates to CASSFSSGQNQPQHF.

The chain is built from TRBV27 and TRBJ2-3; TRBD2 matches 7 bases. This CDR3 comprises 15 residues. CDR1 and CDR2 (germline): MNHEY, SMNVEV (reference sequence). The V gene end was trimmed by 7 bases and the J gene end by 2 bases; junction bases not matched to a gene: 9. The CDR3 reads CASNKGGLPTDTQYF. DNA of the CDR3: TGTGCCAGCAACAAGGGAGGGTTACCCACAGATACGCAGTATTTT.

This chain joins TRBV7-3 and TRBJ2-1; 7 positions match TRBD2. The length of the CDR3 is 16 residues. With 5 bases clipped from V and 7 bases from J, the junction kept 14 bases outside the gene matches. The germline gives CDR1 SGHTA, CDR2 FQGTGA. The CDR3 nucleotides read TGTGCCAGCAGCCCCCTTGGGGCTAACGGGGGGAATGAGCAGTTCTTC. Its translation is CASSPLGANGGNEQFF.

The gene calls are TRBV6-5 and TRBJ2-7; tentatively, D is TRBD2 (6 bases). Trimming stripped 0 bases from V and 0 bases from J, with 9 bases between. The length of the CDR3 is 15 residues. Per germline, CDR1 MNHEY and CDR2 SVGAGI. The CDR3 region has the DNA TGTGCCAGCAGTTACTCGGAGGGGAGCTCCTACGAGCAGTACTTC. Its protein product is CASSYSEGSSYEQYF.

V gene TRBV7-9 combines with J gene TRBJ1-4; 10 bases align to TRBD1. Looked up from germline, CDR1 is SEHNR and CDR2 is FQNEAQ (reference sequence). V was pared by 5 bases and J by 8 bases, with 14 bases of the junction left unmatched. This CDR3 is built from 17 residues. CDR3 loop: CASSRYGQGVGGEKLFF. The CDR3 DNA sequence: TGTGCCAGCAGCCGATATGGACAGGGGGTCGGCGGGGAAAAACTGTTTTTT. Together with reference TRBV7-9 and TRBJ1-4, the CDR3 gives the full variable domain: DTGVSQNPRHKITKRGQNVTFRCDPISEHNRLYWYRQTLGQGPEFLTYFQNEAQLEKSRLLSDRFSAERPKGSFSTLEIQRTEQGDSAMYLCASSRYGQGVGGEKLFFGSGTQLSVL.

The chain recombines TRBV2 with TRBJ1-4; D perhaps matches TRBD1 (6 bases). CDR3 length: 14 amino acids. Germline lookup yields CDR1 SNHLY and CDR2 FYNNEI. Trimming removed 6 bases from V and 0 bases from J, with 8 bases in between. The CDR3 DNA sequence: TGTGCCAGCAGGGACAGATCAACTAATGAAAAACTGTTTTTT. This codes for CASRDRSTNEKLFF.

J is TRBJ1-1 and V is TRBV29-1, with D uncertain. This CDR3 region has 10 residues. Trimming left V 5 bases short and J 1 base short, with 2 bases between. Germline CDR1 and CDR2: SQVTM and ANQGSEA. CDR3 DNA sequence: TGCAGCGTTCAGAACACTGAAGCTTTCTTT. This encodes CSVQNTEAFF.

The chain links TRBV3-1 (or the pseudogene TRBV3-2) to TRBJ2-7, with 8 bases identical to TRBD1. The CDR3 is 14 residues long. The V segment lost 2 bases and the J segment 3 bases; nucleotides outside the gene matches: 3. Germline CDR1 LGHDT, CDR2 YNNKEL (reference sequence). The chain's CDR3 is CASSQLDRGYEQYF. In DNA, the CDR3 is TGTGCCAGCAGCCAACTAGACAGGGGCTACGAGCAGTACTTC.

The CDR3, as DNA: TGCAGCGTCCAGGACAGGGCTTCCTACAATGAGCAGTTCTTC. Translating it yields CSVQDRASYNEQFF. The chain is built from TRBV29-1 and TRBJ2-1; 8 nucleotides agree with TRBD1. The CDR3 runs 14 residues. The V segment lost 6 bases and the J segment 1 base; nucleotides outside the gene matches: 5. Germline V gene data show CDR1 as SQVTM and CDR2 as ANQGSEA.

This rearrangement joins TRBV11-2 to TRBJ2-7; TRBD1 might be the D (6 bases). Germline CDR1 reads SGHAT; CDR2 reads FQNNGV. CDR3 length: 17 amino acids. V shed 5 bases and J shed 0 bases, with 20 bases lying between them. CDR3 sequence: CASSEAAGTQVSYEQYF. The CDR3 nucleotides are TGTGCCAGCAGCGAAGCAGCCGGGACACAGGTCTCCTACGAGCAGTACTTC. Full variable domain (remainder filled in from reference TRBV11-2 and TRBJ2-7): EAGVAQSPRYKIIEKRQSVAFWCNPISGHATLYWYQQILGQGPKLLIQFQNNGVVDDSQLPKDRFSAERLKGVDSTLKIQPAKLEDSAVYLCASSEAAGTQVSYEQYFGPGTRLTVT.

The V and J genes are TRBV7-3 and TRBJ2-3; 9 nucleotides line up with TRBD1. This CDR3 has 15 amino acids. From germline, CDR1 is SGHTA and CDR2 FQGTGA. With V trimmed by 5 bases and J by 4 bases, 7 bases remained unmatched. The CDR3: CASSPTGGSADTQYF. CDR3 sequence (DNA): TGTGCCAGCAGCCCTACAGGGGGCTCGGCAGATACGCAGTATTTT. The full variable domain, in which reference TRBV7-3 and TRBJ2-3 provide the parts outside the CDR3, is GAGVSQTPSNKVTEKGKYVELRCDPISGHTALYWYRQSLGQGPEFLIYFQGTGAADDSGLPNDRFFAVRPEGSVSTLKIQRTERGDSAVYLCASSPTGGSADTQYFGPGTRLTVL.

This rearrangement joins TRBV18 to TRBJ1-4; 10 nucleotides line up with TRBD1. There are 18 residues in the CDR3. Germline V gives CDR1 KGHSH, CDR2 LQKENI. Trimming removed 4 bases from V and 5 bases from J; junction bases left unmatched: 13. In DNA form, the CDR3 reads TGTGCCAGCTCACGCCGGGACAGGGGCCCCGGGCCCAATGAAAAACTGTTTTTT. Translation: CASSRRDRGPGPNEKLFF.

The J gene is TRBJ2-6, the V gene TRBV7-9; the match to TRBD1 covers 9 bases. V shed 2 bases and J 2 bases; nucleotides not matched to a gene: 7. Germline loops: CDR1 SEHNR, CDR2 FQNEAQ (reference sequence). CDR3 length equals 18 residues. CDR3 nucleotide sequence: TGTGCCAGCAGCTTAAACCCGGGACAGGGTACTGGGGCCAACGTCCTGACTTTC. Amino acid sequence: CASSLNPGQGTGANVLTF.